This T cell receptor beta chain was documented in a study of blood T cells in healthy people across ages. This clonotype was detected only a few times. Trimming pared 1 base from V and 3 bases from J, leaving 13 bases between. The length of the CDR3 is 15 residues. Germline lookup yields CDR1 SGHTA and CDR2 FQGNSA. For the second PCR, which ran for about 6 to 11 cycles, a sample-barcoded 5' primer and a J-beta primer mix were used. TCRdb independently ran MiXCR on the 5' RACE reads; one entry per CDR3 protein. The data contain fewer than 750,000 distinct CDR3 sequences, about 45% of them seen just once; the ten biggest clones take up 20% to 25%.

This rearrangement joins TRBV7-2 to TRBJ2-7; D call uncertain. The origin of this receptor is a man older than 75 in good health. Sequencing was carried out using blood. This chain's CDR3 is CASSLGAGRLYEQYF. In DNA, the CDR3 is TGTGCCAGCAGCTTAGGTGCAGGTAGACTCTACGAGCAGTACTTC.